In its sample, the clone carrying this T cell receptor beta chain was seen many times. What it binds is not known. The starting material, unfractionated whole blood, was used for total RNA extraction. This sample was included in a study of human T cells and chemical hapten exposure. Study in general: The study traced per-sample TCR yield variation mainly to small differences in pooled library volumes.

Study observations and caveats: Counts of TCRs above 1 in 1000 frequency stayed unchanged with DPC sensitization.

The library tagged individual cDNA molecules with unique molecular identifiers. Original processing notes: Sampled TCR counts reached a median of approximately 93,000 per sample, with values ranging from about 23,224 to 700,000. In TCRdb, the reads were re-called with MiXCR into one record per CDR3 protein. The V and J calls and clone size are TCRdb's, not the authors'. The sample holds around 120,000 distinct CDR3 sequences, approximately 9% seen once. The CDR3 is made up of 13 amino acids. J gave up 2 bases and V 5 bases, and 6 bases lay outside the gene matches. Per the germline V gene, CDR1 is DFQATT and CDR2 is SNEGSKA (reference sequence).

The sequenced sample consisted of whole blood. This receptor was taken from a human donor in good health. Some clones in this sample may be carry-over from other donors' samples. V is TRBV20-1 and J is TRBJ2-7; 7 bases match TRBD1. DNA for the CDR3: TGCAGTGCTGGGGGACAGAGAACCTACGAGCAGTACTTC. Amino acid sequence: CSAGGQRTYEQYF.